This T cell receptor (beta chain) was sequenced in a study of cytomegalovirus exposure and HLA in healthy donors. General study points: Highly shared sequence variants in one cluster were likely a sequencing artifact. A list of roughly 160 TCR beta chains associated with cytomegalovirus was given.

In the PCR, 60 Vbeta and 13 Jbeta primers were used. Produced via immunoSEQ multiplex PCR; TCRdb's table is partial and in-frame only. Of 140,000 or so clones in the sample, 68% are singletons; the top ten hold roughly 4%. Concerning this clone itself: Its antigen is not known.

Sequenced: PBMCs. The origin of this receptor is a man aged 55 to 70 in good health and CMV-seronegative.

The CDR3 coding sequence is TGTGCCAGCAGCTTAGGAGCGGACACAGATACGCAGTATTTT. It yields the protein CASSLGADTDTQYF. V is TRBV7-6 and J is TRBJ2-3; D possibly corresponds to TRBD2 (5 bases). Trimming removed 1 base from V and 2 bases from J, with 7 bases in between. The CDR3 sequence is 14 residues long. Per germline, CDR1 SGHVS and CDR2 FNYEAQ. Full variable domain (remainder filled in from reference TRBV7-6 and TRBJ2-3): GAGVSQSPRYKVTKRGQDVALRCDPISGHVSLYWYRQALGQGPEFLTYFNYEAQQDKSGLPNDRFSAERPEGSISTLTIQRTEQRDSAMYRCASSLGADTDTQYFGPGTRLTVL.